This T cell receptor (beta chain) was recovered during a study of blood T cell repertoires in COVID-19 (dated by TCRdb to about 2020). Context from the whole study: Collaborator samples came from the United States, Italy and Spain and covered acute and convalescent phases of COVID-19. HLA class I and class II types, where available, came from metadata supplied by the sample provider rather than from assay-based typing. A freely available public database, intended as a resource for researchers studying the immune response to SARS-CoV-2, is where the repertoires were released. Deeply sampled blood TCRbeta repertoires from subjects exposed to, actively infected with, or recovered from COVID-19 were included in the dataset. The material from the prospective study consisted of cDNA or gDNA derived from T cells, B-cell-depleted T cells, or PBMCs. Samples came from the ongoing ImmuneRACE study (first 160 participants) plus 1,254 subjects from 6 global collaborators. The sample metadata nearly always contained a de-identified subject ID, COVID-19 status, age in years and sex.

The research as a whole found: Clinical and demographic metadata were provided uncurated, with the amount varying by source and participant.

Per the germline V gene, KGHSH is the CDR1 and LQKENI is the CDR2. The germline V and J ends show losses of 1 base and 4 bases respectively, and no gene match explains 19 bases of the junction. Inclusive of the bounding cysteine and phenylalanine, the CDR3 is 20 residues long. The kept DNA is CDR3 alone, 60 bases in frame from the first base. The immunoSEQ Assay, a bias-controlled multiplex PCR, was used to amplify TCRbeta CDR3 regions from genomic DNA. As for the authors' bioinformatics: Within the assay, amplification of reference gene primers was used to estimate how many nucleated cells each sample contained. To quantify the absolute abundance of each unique TCRbeta CDR3 rearrangement, sequence reads were collapsed and filtered. Productive Simpson clonality was computed per sample as the square root of Simpson's diversity index over productive rearrangements. Here the immuneACCESS table is served through TCRdb, limited to in-frame sequences with V and J called. Missing clones are a known gap in these copies; in checked studies unresolved V genes cover under half, and the rest lacks a known reason. V, J and clone size are those of that table, while D and trimming were read from the DNA. Here the sample has roughly 28,000 clones; roughly four fifths occur a single time. The ten largest clonotypes hold roughly 71% of the sample.

The collaborating institutions used their own protocols to collect whole blood in K2EDTA tubes. For TCRbeta analysis, collaborator samples were shipped as frozen whole blood, as isolated PBMCs, or as DNA extracted from either sample type. This clone was counted between two and nine times. Its antigen is unknown. No much larger clone exists at a distance of one base, and base qualities are not known. The clonotype was recovered from a man between 65 and 80 years old with acute or convalescent COVID-19. Material: peripheral blood. The V and J genes are TRBV18 and TRBJ1-1, with 9 middle bases fitting TRBD1. The DNA sequence is TGTGCCAGCTCACCACGCTTCGAAATGTGGGACAGGGAGGCAAGCACTGAAGCTTTCTTT. The translation is CASSPRFEMWDREASTEAFF.